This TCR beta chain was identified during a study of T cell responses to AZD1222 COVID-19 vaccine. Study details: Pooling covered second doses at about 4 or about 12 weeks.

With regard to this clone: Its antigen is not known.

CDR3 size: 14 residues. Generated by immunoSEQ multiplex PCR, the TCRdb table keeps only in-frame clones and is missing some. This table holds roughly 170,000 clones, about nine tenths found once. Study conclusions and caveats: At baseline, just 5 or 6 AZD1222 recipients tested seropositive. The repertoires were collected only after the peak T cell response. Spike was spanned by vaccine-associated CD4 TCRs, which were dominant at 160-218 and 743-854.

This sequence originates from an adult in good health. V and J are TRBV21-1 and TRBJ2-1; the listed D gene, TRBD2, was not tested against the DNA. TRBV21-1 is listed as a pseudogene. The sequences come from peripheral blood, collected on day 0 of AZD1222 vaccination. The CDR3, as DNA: TGTGCCAGCAGCAAGACGGGAACCTACAATGAGCAGTTCTTC. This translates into CASSKTGTYNEQFF.